Shown below are 15 T cell receptor beta chains from a single sample sequenced in a study of cytomegalovirus exposure and HLA in healthy donors. Primers included in the PCR were 60 Vbeta and 13 Jbeta primers. Clones were sequenced by immunoSEQ multiplex PCR, and TCRdb holds only the in-frame ones, with some missing. The sample carries about 160,000 clones, over 65% recorded once. Sequenced input: PBMCs. These receptors came from a middle-aged woman in good health and CMV-seropositive.

The chain carries TRBV15 and TRBJ2-3, with D tentatively TRBD2 (6 bases). The CDR3 spans 14 residues. Trimming removed 3 bases from V and 3 bases from J, with 10 bases in between. CDR1 and CDR2 (germline): LNHNV, YYDKDF (reference sequence). Here the CDR3 reads CATSRGGETDTQYF. For the CDR3, the DNA is TGTGCCACCAGCAGGGGAGGAGAGACAGATACGCAGTATTTT.

This chain uses TRBV5-1 with TRBJ2-5, with 8 bases matching TRBD2. After removal of 0 bases from V and 5 bases from J, the junction contained 6 bases not matched to a gene. Germline V lookup: CDR1 SGHRS, CDR2 YFSETQ. CDR3 size: 15 residues. The CDR3 loop reads CASSLVPSGSETQYF. The CDR3 DNA reads TGCGCCAGCAGCTTGGTTCCCAGCGGGAGTGAGACCCAGTACTTC.

This rearrangement joins TRBV7-2 to TRBJ2-1; TRBD2 matches at 7 bases. Germline CDR1 reads SGHTA; CDR2 reads FQGNSA. The CDR3 contains 17 residues. Unmatched junction bases numbered 6, after V lost 1 base and J lost 0 bases. CDR3 nucleotide sequence: TGTGCCAGCAGCTTAGTCTCGGGCGGGAGCTCCTACAATGAGCAGTTCTTC. Translated: CASSLVSGGSSYNEQFF.

The chain couples TRBV19 to TRBJ2-7, with TRBD2 identical over 9 bases. In germline, CDR1 is LNHDA, CDR2 SQIVND (reference sequence). CDR3 size: 16 residues. J was trimmed by 4 bases and V by 8 bases; bases with no gene match: 15. CDR3 sequence reads: CASRKTTGTSFYEQYF. In nucleotides, the CDR3 is TGTGCCAGTCGAAAAACGACCGGGACTAGCTTTTACGAGCAGTACTTC.

This sequence joins TRBV7-2 and TRBJ1-5; possible D gene TRBD1, 5 bases. The V end was cut by 1 base, the J end by 6 bases, with 13 bases between. The CDR3 has 15 amino acids. CDR1 and CDR2 from the germline V gene are SGHTA and FQGNSA. CDR3 DNA sequence: TGTGCCAGCAGCTTAGGGCCAGGGAGGGGTCAGCCCCAGCATTTT. This translates into CASSLGPGRGQPQHF.

The chain combines TRBV18 with TRBJ1-4, with no clear D. CDR1 is KGHSH and CDR2 is LQKENI in the germline V gene. The CDR3 is 17 residues long. Trimming stripped 3 bases from V and 0 bases from J, with 14 bases between. Here the CDR3 DNA reads TGTGCCAGCTCACCGGTCCGCCAGCGCACAACTAATGAAAAACTGTTTTTT. Translation: CASSPVRQRTTNEKLFF.

V usage is TRBV5-6 and J usage is TRBJ1-2, with a possible D match to TRBD1 (5 bases). This CDR3 region has 17 residues. V was shortened by 1 base and J by 0 bases, with 16 bases between the two germline ends. The germline V gene has CDR1 SGHDT and CDR2 YYEEEE. CDR3 bases: TGTGCCAGCAGCTTGACAGGAGACCCCCAAGCTAACTATGGCTACACCTTC. Its protein is CASSLTGDPQANYGYTF. The variable domain in full, with the rest retrieved from reference TRBV5-6 and TRBJ1-2, is DAGVTQSPTHLIKTRGQQVTLRCSPKSGHDTVSWYQQALGQGPQFIFQYYEEEERQRGNFPDRFSGHQFPNYSSELNVNALLLGDSALYLCASSLTGDPQANYGYTFGSGTRLTVV.

The chain carries TRBV10-2 and TRBJ1-2; 8 positions match TRBD1. The length of the CDR3 is 15 residues. CDR1 and CDR2 from the germline V gene are WSHSY and SAAADI. With V trimmed by 6 bases and J by 8 bases, 14 bases remained unmatched. The CDR3 DNA reads TGCGCCAGCAGCGACCGGACAGGGAGGATTGGGGGCTACACCTTC. This sequence encodes CASSDRTGRIGGYTF.

The chain employs TRBV19 and TRBJ2-5; TRBD1 might be the D (6 bases). The germline V gene encodes CDR1 LNHDA and CDR2 SQIVND (reference sequence). CDR3 length equals 14 residues. V was shortened by 6 bases and J by 1 base, with 12 bases between the two germline ends. In nucleotides, the CDR3 is TGTGCCAGTAGACCCGGGACACTCCAAGAGACCCAGTACTTC. As protein: CASRPGTLQETQYF. Full variable domain (rest looked up from reference TRBV19 and TRBJ2-5): DGGITQSPKYLFRKEGQNVTLSCEQNLNHDAMYWYRQDPGQGLRLIYYSQIVNDFQKGDIAEGYSVSREKKESFPLTVTSAQKNPTAFYLCASRPGTLQETQYFGPGTRLLVL.

The rearrangement uses TRBV19 and TRBJ2-7; D gene unclear. With 6 bases removed from V and 2 bases from J, the gap between germline ends came to 11 bases. CDR3 length: 13 residues. Germline CDR1 LNHDA, CDR2 SQIVND (reference sequence). The CDR3 sequence is CASRNRRTYEQYF. The DNA of the CDR3 is TGTGCCAGTAGGAACCGGCGGACCTACGAGCAGTACTTC.

The gene calls are TRBV18 and TRBJ1-3, with no clear D. Per germline, CDR1 KGHSH and CDR2 LQKENI. The ends were cut back, 3 bases at V and 0 bases at J, with 9 bases in the middle. This CDR3 has 15 amino acids. CDR3 nucleotide sequence: TGTGCCAGCTCACCCAGTCAGGACTCTGGAAACACCATATATTTT. Its protein is CASSPSQDSGNTIYF.

V usage is TRBV4-3 and J usage is TRBJ2-1, with D possibly being TRBD2 (5 bases). CDR3 length: 13 amino acids. Germline CDR1 and CDR2: LGHNA and YSLEER. The V and J ends lost 0 bases and 8 bases respectively, with 8 bases between them. The CDR3 coding sequence is TGCGCCAGCAGCCAAGATCCGGGGTATGAGCAGTTCTTC. Translating it yields CASSQDPGYEQFF.

The sample holds one count of this clone. The V gene is TRBV16, the J gene TRBJ2-1; D call uncertain. Germline V CDR1 and CDR2: KGHSY, FQNENV. The CDR3 runs 20 residues. Trimming took 0 bases from V and 3 from J, leaving 24 bases between them. In DNA form, the CDR3 reads TGTGCCAGCAGCCAATCGAGGATTACAAACACCAGACTCCTCTACAATGAGCAGTTCTTC. Translating it yields CASSQSRITNTRLLYNEQFF.

V and J are TRBV7-2 and TRBJ2-1, with 7 nucleotides matching TRBD2. Germline V gives CDR1 SGHTA, CDR2 FQGNSA. Trimming took 2 bases from V and 4 from J; bases not matched to a gene: 5. The CDR3 runs 15 residues. This CDR3 reads CASSLSSGPYNEQFF. For the CDR3, the DNA is TGTGCCAGCAGCTTAAGTAGCGGGCCATACAATGAGCAGTTCTTC.

The chain uses TRBV27 and TRBJ1-2; D remains unclear. Germline loops: CDR1 MNHEY, CDR2 SMNVEV (reference sequence). CDR3 length: 12 amino acids. The ends were cut back, 4 bases at V and 6 bases at J, with 9 bases in the middle. CDR3 DNA: TGTGCCAGCAGTTCAGGCCATCATGGCTACACCTTC. As protein: CASSSGHHGYTF.